This TCR beta chain stems from a study of blood T cell repertoires in COVID-19. This clone has just a few counts. TCRdb's table, derived via immunoSEQ multiplex PCR, lists solely in-frame clones and lacks some. The sample consists of 200,000 to 300,000 clones, about 91% of them appearing once. Participants reported their clinical history, and cohort assignment relied on those reports. The trim removed 7 bases at V and 3 bases at J, leaving 15 bases unmatched. This CDR3 has 17 residues. The germline gives CDR1 LNHDA, CDR2 SQIVND (reference sequence). This receptor was obtained from a middle-aged woman with acute COVID-19. Sequenced input: PBMCs or T cells enriched from blood (not recorded which). This chain uses TRBV19 with TRBJ1-5; 7 bases map to TRBD1. CDR3 bases: TGTGCCAGTACCCTTGGCGGTTATGGACAGGTCAATCAGCCCCAGCATTTT. This sequence encodes CASTLGGYGQVNQPQHF. The variable domain in full, completed from reference TRBV19 and TRBJ1-5, reads DGGITQSPKYLFRKEGQNVTLSCEQNLNHDAMYWYRQDPGQGLRLIYYSQIVNDFQKGDIAEGYSVSREKKESFPLTVTSAQKNPTAFYLCASTLGGYGQVNQPQHFGDGTRLSIL.